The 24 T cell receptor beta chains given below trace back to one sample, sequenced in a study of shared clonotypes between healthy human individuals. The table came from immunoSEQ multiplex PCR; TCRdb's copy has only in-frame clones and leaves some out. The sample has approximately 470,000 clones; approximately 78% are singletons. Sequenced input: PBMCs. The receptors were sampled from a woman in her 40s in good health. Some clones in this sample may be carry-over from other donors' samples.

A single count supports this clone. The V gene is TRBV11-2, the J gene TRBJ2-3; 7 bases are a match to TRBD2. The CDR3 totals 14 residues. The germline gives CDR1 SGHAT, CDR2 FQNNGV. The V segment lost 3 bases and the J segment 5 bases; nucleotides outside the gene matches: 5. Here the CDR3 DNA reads TGTGCCAGCAGCTTGCCGGGAGGCCTAGATACGCAGTATTTT. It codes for CASSLPGGLDTQYF.

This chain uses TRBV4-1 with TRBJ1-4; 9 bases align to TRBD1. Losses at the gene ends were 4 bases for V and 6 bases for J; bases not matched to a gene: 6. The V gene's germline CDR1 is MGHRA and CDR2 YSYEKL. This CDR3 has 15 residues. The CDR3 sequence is CASSLTGTGHEKLFF. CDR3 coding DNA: TGCGCCAGCAGCCTCACCGGGACAGGGCATGAAAAACTGTTTTTT.

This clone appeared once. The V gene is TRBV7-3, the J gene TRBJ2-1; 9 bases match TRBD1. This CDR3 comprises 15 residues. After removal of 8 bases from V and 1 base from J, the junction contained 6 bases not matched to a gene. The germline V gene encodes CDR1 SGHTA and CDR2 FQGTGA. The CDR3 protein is CASQQTGGSYNEQFF. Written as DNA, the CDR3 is TGTGCCAGCCAGCAGACAGGGGGATCCTACAATGAGCAGTTCTTC.

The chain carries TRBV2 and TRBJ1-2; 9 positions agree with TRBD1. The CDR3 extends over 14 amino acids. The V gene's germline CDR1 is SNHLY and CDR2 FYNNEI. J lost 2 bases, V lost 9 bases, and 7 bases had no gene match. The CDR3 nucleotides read TGTGCCAGTCGCCAGGGACAGGGAAACTATGGCTACACCTTC. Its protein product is CASRQGQGNYGYTF.

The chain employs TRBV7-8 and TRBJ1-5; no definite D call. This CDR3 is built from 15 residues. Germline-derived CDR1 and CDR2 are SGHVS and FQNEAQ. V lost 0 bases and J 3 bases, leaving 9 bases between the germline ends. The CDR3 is CASSLARTYNQPQHF. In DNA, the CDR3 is TGTGCCAGCAGCTTAGCCAGGACCTACAATCAGCCCCAGCATTTT.

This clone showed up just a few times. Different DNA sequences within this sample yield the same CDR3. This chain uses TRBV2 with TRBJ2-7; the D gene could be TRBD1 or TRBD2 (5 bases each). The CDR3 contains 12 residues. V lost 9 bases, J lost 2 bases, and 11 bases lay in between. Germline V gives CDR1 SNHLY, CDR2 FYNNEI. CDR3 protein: CASGTGTYEQYF. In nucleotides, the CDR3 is TGTGCCAGTGGGACGGGAACCTACGAGCAGTACTTC.

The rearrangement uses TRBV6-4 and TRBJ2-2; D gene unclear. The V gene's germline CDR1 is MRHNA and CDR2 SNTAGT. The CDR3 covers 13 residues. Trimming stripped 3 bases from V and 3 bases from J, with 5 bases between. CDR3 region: CASSEFHTGELFF. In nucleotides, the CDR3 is TGTGCCAGCAGTGAATTCCACACCGGGGAGCTGTTTTTT.

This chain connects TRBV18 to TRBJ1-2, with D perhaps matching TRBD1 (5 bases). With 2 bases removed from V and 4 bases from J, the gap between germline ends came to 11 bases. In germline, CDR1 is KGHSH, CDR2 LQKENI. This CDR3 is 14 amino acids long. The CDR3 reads CASSPNRRIYGYTF. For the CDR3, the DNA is TGTGCCAGCTCACCAAACAGGCGGATCTATGGCTACACCTTC.

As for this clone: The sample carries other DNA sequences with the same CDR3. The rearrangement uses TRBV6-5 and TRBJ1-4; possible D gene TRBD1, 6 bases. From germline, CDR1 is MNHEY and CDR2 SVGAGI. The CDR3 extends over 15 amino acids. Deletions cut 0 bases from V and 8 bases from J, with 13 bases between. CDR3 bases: TGTGCCAGCAGTTACTCGTTGGGGGCAGGGGAAAAACTGTTTTTT. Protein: CASSYSLGAGEKLFF.

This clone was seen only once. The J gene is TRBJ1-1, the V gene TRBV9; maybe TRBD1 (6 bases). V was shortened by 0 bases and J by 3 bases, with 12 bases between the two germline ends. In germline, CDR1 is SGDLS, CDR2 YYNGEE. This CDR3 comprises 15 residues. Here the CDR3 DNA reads TGTGCCAGCAGCGTAGACCCAGGGGTCTACACTGAAGCTTTCTTT. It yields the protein CASSVDPGVYTEAFF.

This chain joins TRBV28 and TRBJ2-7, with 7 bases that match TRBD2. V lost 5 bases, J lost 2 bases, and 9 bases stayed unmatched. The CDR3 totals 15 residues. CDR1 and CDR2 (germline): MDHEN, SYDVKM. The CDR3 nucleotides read TGTGCCAGCAGTGTTGGCGGGAGCGTCGCCTACGAGCAGTACTTC. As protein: CASSVGGSVAYEQYF.

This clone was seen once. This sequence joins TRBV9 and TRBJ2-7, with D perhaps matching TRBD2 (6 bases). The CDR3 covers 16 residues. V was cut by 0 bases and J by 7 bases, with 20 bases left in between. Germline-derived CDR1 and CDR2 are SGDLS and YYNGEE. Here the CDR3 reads CASSVDGGGPRIEQYF. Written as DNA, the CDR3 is TGTGCCAGCAGCGTAGATGGAGGAGGGCCTCGGATAGAGCAGTACTTC.

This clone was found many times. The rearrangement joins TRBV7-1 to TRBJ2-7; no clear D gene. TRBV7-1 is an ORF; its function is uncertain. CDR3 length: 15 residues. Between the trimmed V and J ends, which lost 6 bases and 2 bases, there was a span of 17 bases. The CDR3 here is CASSFLRYSPYEQYF. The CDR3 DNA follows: TGTGCCAGCAGTTTCCTCCGCTACTCACCCTACGAGCAGTACTTC.

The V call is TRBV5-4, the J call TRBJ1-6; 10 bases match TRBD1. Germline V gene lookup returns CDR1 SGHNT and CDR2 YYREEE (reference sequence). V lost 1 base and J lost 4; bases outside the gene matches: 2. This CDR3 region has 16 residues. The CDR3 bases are TGTGCCAGCAGCTTGTCGGGACAGGGGTATAATTCACCCCTCCACTTT. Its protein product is CASSLSGQGYNSPLHF.

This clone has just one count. The CDR3 loop reads CASSPQGLAGDPYEQYF. Here the CDR3 DNA reads TGTGCCAGCAGCCCGCAGGGGCTAGCGGGAGATCCGTACGAGCAGTACTTC. The genes are TRBV5-5 and TRBJ2-7; TRBD2 aligns across 10 bases. The junction had 14 bases not matched to a gene; V was cut back by 4 bases and J by 4 bases. CDR1 is SGHKS and CDR2 is YYEKEE in the germline V gene (reference sequence). The CDR3 is made up of 17 amino acids.

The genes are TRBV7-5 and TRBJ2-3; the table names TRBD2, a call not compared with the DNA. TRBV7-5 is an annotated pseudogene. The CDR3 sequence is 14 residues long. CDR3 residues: CVRSFRGYTDTQYF. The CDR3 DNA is TGTGTCAGAAGCTTCCGGGGATACACAGATACGCAGTATTTT.

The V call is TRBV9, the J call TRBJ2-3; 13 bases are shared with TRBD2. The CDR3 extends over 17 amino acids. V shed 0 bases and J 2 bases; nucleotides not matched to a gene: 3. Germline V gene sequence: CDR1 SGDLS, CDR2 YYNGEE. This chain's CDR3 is CASSVAGLAGITDTQYF. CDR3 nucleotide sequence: TGTGCCAGCAGCGTAGCGGGACTAGCGGGAATCACAGATACGCAGTATTTT.

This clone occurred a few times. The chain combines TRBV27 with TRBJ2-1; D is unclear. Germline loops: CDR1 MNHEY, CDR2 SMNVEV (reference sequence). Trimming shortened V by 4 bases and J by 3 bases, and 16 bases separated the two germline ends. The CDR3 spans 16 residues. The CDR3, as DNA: TGTGCCAGCAGTTCCATTTCGACGGATTACTACAATGAGCAGTTCTTC. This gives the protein CASSSISTDYYNEQFF.

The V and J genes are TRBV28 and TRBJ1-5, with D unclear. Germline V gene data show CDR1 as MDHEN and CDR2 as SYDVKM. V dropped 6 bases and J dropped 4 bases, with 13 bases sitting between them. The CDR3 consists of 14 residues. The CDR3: CASSPSRVNQPQHF. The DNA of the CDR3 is TGTGCCAGCAGCCCATCGAGGGTTAATCAGCCCCAGCATTTT.

The CDR3 nucleotides are TGCGCCAGCAGGTTTAGCGGGGGACAAGAGACCCAGTACTTC. This codes for CASRFSGGQETQYF. The chain couples TRBV10-2 to TRBJ2-5; 9 bases agree with TRBD2. CDR1 is WSHSY and CDR2 is SAAADI in the germline V gene. V was clipped by 6 bases and J by 2 bases; unmatched bases: 4. The CDR3 contains 14 residues.

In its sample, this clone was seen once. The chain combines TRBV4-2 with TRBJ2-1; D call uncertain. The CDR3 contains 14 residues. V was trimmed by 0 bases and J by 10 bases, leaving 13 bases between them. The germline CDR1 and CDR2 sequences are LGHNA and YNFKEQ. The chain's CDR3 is CASSQEETSREQFF. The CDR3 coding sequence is TGTGCCAGCAGCCAAGAAGAGACCTCGAGAGAGCAGTTCTTC.

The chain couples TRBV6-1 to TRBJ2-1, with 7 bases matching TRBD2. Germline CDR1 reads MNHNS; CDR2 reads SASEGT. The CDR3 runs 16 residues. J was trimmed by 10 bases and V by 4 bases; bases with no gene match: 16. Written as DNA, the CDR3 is TGTGCCAGCAGTGTTAGTGGACTAGTAAGTGGCCAGGAGCAGTTCTTC. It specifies CASSVSGLVSGQEQFF.

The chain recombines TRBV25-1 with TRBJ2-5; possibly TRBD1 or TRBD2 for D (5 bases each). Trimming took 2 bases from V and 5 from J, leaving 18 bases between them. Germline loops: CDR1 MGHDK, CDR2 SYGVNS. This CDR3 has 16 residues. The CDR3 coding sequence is TGTGCCAGCAGTGAACTAAGGGGAAGTTCGGGGGAGACCCAGTACTTC. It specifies CASSELRGSSGETQYF. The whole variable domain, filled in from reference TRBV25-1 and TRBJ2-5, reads EADIYQTPRYLVIGTGKKITLECSQTMGHDKMYWYQQDPGMELHLIHYSYGVNSTEKGDLSSESTVSRIRTEHFPLTLESARPSHTSQYLCASSELRGSSGETQYFGPGTRLLVL.

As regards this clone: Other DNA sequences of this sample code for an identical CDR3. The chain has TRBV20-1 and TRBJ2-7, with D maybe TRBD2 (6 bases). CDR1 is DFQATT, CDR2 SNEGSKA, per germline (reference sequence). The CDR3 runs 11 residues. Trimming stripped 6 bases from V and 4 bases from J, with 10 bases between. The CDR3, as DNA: TGCAGTGCGACACTAGCTTACGAGCAGTACTTC. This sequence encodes CSATLAYEQYF.